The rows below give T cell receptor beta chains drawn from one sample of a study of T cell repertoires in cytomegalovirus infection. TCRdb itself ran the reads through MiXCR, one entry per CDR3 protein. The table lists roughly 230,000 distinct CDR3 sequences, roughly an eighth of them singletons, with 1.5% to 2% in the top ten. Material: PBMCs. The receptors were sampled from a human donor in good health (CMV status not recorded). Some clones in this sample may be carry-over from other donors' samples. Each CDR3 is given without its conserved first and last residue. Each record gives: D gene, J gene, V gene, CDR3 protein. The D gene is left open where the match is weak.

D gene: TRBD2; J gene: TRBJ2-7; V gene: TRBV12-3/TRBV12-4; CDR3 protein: ASSLGTSGSTEQY
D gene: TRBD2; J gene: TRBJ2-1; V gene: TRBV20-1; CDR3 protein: SAGLGTSYNEQF
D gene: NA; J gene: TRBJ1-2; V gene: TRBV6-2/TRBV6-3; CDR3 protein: ASSSTGTYGYT
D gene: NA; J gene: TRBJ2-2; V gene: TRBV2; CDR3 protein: ASSEAFGGGANTGELF
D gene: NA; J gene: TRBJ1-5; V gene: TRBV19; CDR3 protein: ASSGNWGGNQPQH
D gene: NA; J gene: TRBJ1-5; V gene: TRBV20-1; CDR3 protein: SARTGLYSNQPQH
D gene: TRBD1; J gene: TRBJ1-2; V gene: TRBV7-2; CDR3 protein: ASSSRDRGGGGYT
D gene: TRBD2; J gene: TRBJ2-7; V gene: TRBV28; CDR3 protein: ASSPPDLAGLLVEY
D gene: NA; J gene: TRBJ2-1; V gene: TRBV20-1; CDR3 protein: SASRSLVDNEQF
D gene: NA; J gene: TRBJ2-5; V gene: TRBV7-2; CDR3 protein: ASSSIQETQY
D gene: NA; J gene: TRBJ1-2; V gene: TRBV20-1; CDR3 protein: SATVAGRSYGYT
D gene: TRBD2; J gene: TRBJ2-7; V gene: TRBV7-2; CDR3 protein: ASSLASGNSYEQY
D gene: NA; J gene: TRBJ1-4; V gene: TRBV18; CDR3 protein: ASSPGTSDEKLF
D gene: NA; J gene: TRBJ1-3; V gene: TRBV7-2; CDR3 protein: ASSLEVGRTGNTIY
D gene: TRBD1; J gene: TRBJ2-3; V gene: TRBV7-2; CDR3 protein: ASRSTGGTDTQY
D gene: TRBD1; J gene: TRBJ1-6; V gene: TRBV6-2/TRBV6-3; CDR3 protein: ASSSPGTGYSPLH
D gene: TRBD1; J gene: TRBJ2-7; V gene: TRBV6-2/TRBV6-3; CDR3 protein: ARKTGLVEQY
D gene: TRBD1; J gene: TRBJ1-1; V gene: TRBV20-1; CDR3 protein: SARDPKGANTEAF
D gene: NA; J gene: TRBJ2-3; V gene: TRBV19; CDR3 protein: ASSIAGEGDTQY
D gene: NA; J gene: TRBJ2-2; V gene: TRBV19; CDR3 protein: ASSIIPGSYTGELF
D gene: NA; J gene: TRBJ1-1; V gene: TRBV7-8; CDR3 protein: ASSSRTVLGTEAF
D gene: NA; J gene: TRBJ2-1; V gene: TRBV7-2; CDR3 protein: ASSFPEGGTGRSYNEQF
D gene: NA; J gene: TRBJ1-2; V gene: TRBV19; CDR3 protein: ASSTTSGTPRNGYT
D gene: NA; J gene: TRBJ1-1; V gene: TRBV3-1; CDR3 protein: ASSQESRAGNTEAF
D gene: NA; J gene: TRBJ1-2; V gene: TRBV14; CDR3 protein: ASSHDSYGYT
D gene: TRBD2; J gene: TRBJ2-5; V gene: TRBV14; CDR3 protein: ASSQVAGGGETQY
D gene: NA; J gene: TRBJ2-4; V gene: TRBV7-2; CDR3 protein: ASSLASTGIGKNIQY
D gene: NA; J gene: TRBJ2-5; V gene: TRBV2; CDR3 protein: ASNKGSETQY
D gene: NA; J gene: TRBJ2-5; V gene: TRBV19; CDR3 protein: ASSRDIVGVQETQY
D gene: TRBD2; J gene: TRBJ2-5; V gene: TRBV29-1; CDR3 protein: SASSGGGQETQY
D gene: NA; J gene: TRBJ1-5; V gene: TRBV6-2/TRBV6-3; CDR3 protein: ASSYPQELWRPQH